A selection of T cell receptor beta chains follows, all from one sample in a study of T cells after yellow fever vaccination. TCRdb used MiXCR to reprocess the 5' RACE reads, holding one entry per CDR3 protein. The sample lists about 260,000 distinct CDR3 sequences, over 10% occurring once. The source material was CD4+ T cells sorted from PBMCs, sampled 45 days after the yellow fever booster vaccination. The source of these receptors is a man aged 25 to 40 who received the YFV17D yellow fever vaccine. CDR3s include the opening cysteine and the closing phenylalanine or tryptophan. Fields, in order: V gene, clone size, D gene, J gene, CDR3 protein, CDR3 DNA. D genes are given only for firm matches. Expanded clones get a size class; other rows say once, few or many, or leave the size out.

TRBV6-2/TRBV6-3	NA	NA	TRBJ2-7	CASRRFGRTRSYEQYF	TGTGCCAGCAGACGATTTGGCCGCACTAGGTCCTACGAGCAGTACTTC
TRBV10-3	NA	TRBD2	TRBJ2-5	CAIRGLAGGSQETQYF	TGTGCCATCAGGGGACTAGCGGGAGGGTCCCAAGAGACCCAGTACTTC
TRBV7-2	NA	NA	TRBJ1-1	CASSLTMVSRGDTEAFF	TGTGCCAGCAGCTTAACCATGGTCTCGAGGGGGGACACTGAAGCTTTCTTT
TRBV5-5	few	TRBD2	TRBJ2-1	CASSAGLAGGQNYNEQFF	TGTGCCAGCAGCGCGGGACTAGCGGGAGGTCAAAACTACAATGAGCAGTTCTTC
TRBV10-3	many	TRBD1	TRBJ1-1	CAIRGTGGTEAFF	TGTGCCATCAGGGGGACAGGGGGTACTGAAGCTTTCTTT
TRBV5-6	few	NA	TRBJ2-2	CASSFSPNTGELFF	TGTGCCAGCAGCTTCTCACCGAACACCGGGGAGCTGTTTTTT
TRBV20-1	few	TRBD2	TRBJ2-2	CSARVRESGRFGELFF	TGCAGTGCTAGAGTCCGGGAAAGCGGGAGGTTCGGGGAGCTGTTTTTT
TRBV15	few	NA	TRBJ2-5	CATSREERVLVETQYF	TGTGCCACCAGCAGAGAGGAGCGGGTGTTAGTCGAGACCCAGTACTTC
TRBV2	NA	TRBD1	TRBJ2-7	CASSTQGATYEQYF	TGTGCCAGCAGTACACAGGGGGCCACCTACGAGCAGTACTTC
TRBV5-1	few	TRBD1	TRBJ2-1	CASSLSGGDYGEQFF	TGCGCCAGCAGCTTGTCAGGGGGCGACTACGGGGAGCAGTTCTTC
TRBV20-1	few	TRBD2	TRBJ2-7	CSARDPLSGSSYEQYF	TGCAGTGCTAGAGATCCCCTTAGCGGGAGCTCCTACGAGCAGTACTTC
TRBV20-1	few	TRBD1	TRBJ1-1	CSVEGRGSTEAFF	TGCAGCGTCGAAGGCAGGGGGTCAACTGAAGCTTTCTTT
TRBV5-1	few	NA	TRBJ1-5	CASRTGLNQPQHF	TGCGCCAGCAGAACGGGGCTCAATCAGCCCCAGCATTTT
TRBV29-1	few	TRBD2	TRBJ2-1	CSVTRILAGRRYNEQFF	TGCAGCGTTACACGCATCCTAGCGGGACGTCGTTACAATGAGCAGTTCTTC
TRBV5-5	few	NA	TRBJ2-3	CASAPPWLVAGTDTQYF	TGTGCCAGCGCGCCGCCGTGGCTAGTAGCGGGCACAGATACGCAGTATTTT
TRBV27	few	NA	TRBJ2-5	CASSLSQREETQYF	TGTGCCAGCAGTTTATCGCAGAGGGAAGAGACCCAGTACTTC
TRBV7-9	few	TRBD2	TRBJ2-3	CASSPTGGTQYF	TGTGCCAGCAGCCCCACGGGGGGTACGCAGTATTTT